This T cell receptor beta chain was documented in a study of T cell responses to AZD1222 COVID-19 vaccine. Study results and limitations: In all cases, repertoires were sampled only after the peak T cell response. Donors were chiefly white British, with a greater number of females, and clonal diversity was perhaps underestimated. Dominant at 160-218 and 743-854, vaccine-associated CD4 TCRs also spanned spike.

About this clone itself: Its target is not known.

The method was immunoSEQ multiplex PCR; TCRdb's version includes in-frame clones alone and lacks a portion of them. The sample contains about 19,000 clones, 81% of which appear only once. The CDR3 totals 16 residues. Trimming shortened V by 0 bases and J by 5 bases, and 17 bases separated the two germline ends. Germline values: CDR1 SGHNT, CDR2 YYREEE (reference sequence). Second-dose groups at about 4 or about 12 weeks were pooled. This TCR derives from an adult who received the AZD1222 COVID-19 vaccine. The sequencing used peripheral blood, collected 28 days after the second AZD1222 dose. This chain uses TRBV5-4 with TRBJ2-5, with TRBD2 as a possible D gene (6 bases). In nucleotides, the CDR3 is TGTGCCAGCAGCTTGGGAGCGGCGGGATTGGGGGAGACCCAGTACTTC. This encodes CASSLGAAGLGETQYF.